This T cell receptor (beta chain) was sequenced for a study of radiotherapy plus CTLA-4 blockade in lung cancer. Study details: Objective responses arose in 15% to 20% of patients, and 25% to 35% experienced disease control. Notes on the study in general: The study found tumor-derived TCR clones expanded in blood after radiotherapy plus ipilimumab. Increased serum interferon-beta after radiation also reportedly predicted response strongly.

Note on this clone: Its antigen is undetermined.

CTLA-4 blockade with ipilimumab, together with focal radiation, was given to patients with chemo-refractory metastatic non-small-cell lung cancer. The method was immunoSEQ multiplex PCR; TCRdb's version includes in-frame clones alone and lacks a portion of them. The sample carries over 95,000 clones, approximately 75% recorded once. Trimming left V 3 bases short and J 3 bases short, with 9 bases between. The CDR3 is 14 amino acids. Germline CDR1 KGHSH, CDR2 LQKENI. The TCR originated in a human donor with non-small cell lung cancer who had a partial response to radiotherapy plus ipilimumab. Some clones in this sample may be carry-over from other donors' samples. V is TRBV18 and J is TRBJ1-5, with unresolved D. Sample: peripheral blood, taken from a patient treated with radiotherapy plus ipilimumab. CDR3 in amino acids: CASSPGNNNQPQHF. CDR3 in DNA: TGTGCCAGCTCACCCGGGAACAACAATCAGCCCCAGCATTTT.